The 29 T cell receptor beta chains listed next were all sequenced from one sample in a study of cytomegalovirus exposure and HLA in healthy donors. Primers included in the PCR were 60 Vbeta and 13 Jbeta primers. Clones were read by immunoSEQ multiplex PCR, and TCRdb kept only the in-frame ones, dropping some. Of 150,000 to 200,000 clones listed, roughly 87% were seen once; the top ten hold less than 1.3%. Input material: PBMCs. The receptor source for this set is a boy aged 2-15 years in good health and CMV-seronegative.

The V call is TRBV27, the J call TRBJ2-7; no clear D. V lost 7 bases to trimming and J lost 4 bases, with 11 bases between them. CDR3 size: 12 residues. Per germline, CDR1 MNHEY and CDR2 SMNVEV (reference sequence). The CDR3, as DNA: TGTGCCAGCATCGGAGCCCATTACGAGCAGTACTTC. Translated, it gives CASIGAHYEQYF.

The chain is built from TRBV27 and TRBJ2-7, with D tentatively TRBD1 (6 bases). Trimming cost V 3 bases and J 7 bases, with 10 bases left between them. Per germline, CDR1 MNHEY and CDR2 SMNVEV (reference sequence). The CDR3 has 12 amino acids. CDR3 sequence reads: CASSFSGEEQYF. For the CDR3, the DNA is TGTGCCAGCAGTTTCTCAGGGGAAGAGCAGTACTTC.

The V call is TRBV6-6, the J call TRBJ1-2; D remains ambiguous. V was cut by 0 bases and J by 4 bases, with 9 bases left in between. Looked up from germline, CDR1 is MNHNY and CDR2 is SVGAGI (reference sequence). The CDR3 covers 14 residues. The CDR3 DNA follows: TGTGCCAGCAGTTACTCTCTTTCGGGCTATGGCTACACCTTC. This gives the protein CASSYSLSGYGYTF.

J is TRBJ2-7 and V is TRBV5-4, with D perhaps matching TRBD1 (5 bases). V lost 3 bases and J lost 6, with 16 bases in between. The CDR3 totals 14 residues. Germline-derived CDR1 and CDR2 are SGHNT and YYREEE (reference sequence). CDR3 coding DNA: TGTGCCAGCAGCTGGGGCCCAATAGAGCCCGAGCAGTACTTC. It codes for CASSWGPIEPEQYF. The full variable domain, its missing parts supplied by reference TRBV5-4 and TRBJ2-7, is ETGVTQSPTHLIKTRGQQVTLRCSSQSGHNTVSWYQQALGQGPQFIFQYYREEENGRGNFPPRFSGLQFPNYSSELNVNALELDDSALYLCASSWGPIEPEQYFGPGTRLTVT.

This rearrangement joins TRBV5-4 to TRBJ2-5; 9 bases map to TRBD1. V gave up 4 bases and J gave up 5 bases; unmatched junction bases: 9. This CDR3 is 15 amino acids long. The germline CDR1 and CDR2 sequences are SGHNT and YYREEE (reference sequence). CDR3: CASSPEQGAMETQYF. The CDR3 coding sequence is TGTGCCAGCAGCCCCGAACAGGGGGCAATGGAGACCCAGTACTTC. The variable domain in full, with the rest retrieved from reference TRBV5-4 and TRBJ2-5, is ETGVTQSPTHLIKTRGQQVTLRCSSQSGHNTVSWYQQALGQGPQFIFQYYREEENGRGNFPPRFSGLQFPNYSSELNVNALELDDSALYLCASSPEQGAMETQYFGPGTRLLVL.

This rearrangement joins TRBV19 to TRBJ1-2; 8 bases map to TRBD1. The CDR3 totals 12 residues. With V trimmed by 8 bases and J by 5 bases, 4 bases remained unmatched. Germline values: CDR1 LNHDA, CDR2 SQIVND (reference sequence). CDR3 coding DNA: TGTGCCAGTTGGGGACAGGTTTATGGCTACACCTTC. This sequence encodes CASWGQVYGYTF.

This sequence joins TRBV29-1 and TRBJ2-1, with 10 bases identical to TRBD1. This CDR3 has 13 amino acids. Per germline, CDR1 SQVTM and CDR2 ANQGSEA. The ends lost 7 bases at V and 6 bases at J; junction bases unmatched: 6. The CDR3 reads CSATGTGANEQFF. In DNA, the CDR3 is TGCAGCGCAACCGGGACAGGGGCCAATGAGCAGTTCTTC.

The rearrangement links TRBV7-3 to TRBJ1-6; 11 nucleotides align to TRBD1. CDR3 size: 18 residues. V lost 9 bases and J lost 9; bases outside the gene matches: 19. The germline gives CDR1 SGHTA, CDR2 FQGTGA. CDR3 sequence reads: CARIKGDRGVIGSSPLHF. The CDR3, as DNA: TGTGCCAGGATAAAGGGGGACAGGGGGGTAATTGGTAGTTCACCCCTCCACTTT.

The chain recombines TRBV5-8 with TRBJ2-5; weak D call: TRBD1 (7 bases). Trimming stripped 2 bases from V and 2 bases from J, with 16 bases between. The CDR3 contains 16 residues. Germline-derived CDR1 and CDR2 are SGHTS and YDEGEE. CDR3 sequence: CASSFGGGGRQETQYF. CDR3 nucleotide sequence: TGTGCCAGCAGCTTTGGAGGGGGCGGTCGGCAAGAGACCCAGTACTTC.

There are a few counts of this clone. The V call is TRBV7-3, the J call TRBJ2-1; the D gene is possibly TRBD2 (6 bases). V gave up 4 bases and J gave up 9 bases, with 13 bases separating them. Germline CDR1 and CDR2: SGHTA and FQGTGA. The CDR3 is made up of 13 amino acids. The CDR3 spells CASSSQSAGEQFF. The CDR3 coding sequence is TGTGCCAGCAGCTCCCAGTCAGCGGGTGAGCAGTTCTTC.

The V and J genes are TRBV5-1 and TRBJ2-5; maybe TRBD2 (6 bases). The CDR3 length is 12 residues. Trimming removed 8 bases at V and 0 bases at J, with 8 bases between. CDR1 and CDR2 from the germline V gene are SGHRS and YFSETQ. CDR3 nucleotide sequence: TGCGCCAGTGGGACTGACCAAGAGACCCAGTACTTC. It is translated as CASGTDQETQYF.

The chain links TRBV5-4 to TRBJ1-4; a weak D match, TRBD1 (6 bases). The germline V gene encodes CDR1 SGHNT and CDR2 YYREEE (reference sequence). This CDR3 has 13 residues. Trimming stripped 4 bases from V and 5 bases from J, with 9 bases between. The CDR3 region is CASSGGQNEKLFF. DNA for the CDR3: TGTGCCAGCAGCGGAGGACAGAATGAAAAACTGTTTTTT.

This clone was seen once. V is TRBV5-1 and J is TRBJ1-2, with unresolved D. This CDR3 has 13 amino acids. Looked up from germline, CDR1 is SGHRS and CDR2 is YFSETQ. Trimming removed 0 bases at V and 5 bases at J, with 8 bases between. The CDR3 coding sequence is TGCGCCAGCAGCTTGGACAGAAGGTATGGCTACACCTTC. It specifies CASSLDRRYGYTF.

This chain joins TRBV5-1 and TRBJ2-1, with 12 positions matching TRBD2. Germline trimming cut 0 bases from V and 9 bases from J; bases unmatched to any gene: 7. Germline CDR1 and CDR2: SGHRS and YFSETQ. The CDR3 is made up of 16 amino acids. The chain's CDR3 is CASSLARLAGAIEQFF. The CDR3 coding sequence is TGCGCCAGCAGCTTGGCCAGACTAGCGGGAGCCATTGAGCAGTTCTTC.

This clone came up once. CDR3 sequence reads: CASSHHATSGSYEQYF. CDR3 sequence (DNA): TGTGCCAGCAGCCACCACGCGACTAGCGGCTCCTACGAGCAGTACTTC. The chain is built from TRBV5-4 and TRBJ2-7; 9 nucleotides align to TRBD2. Trimming at V came to 4 bases and at J to 0 bases, leaving 8 bases not matched to a gene. CDR3 length: 16 residues. CDR1 is SGHNT and CDR2 is YYREEE in the germline V gene (reference sequence).

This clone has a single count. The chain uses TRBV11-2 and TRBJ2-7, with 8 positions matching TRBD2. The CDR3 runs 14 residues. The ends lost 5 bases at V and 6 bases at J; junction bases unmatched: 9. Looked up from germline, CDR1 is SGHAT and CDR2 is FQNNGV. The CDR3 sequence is CASSPGLELFEQYF. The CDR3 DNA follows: TGTGCCAGCAGCCCGGGACTAGAGCTCTTCGAGCAGTACTTC.

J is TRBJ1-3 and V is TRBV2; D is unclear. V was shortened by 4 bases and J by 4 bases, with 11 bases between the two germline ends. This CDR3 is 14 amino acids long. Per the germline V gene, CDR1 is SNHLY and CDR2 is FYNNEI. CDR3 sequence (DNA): TGTGCCAGCAGTGGTTCTATTACGGGAAACACCATATATTTT. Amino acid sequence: CASSGSITGNTIYF.

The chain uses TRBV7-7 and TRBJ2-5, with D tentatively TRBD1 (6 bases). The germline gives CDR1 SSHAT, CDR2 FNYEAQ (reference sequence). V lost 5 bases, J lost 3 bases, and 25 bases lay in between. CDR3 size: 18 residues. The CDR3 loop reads CASSPHTPQLDRKETQYF. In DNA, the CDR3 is TGTGCCAGCAGCCCCCACACACCGCAATTGGACAGAAAAGAGACCCAGTACTTC.

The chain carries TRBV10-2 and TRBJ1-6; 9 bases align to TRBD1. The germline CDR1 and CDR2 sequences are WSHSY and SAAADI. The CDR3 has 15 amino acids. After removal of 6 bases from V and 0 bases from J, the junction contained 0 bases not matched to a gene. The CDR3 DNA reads TGCGCCAGCAGGACAGGGGGCTCCTATAATTCACCCCTCCACTTT. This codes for CASRTGGSYNSPLHF.

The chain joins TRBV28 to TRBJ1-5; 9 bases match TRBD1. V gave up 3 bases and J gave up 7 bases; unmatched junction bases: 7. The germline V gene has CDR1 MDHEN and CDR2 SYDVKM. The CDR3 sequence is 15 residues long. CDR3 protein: CASSFGQGIFQPQHF. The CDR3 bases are TGTGCCAGCAGTTTTGGACAGGGGATTTTCCAGCCCCAGCATTTT. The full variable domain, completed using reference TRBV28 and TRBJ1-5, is DVKVTQSSRYLVKRTGEKVFLECVQDMDHENMFWYRQDPGLGLRLIYFSYDVKMKEKGDIPEGYSVSREKKERFSLILESASTNQTSMYLCASSFGQGIFQPQHFGDGTRLSIL.

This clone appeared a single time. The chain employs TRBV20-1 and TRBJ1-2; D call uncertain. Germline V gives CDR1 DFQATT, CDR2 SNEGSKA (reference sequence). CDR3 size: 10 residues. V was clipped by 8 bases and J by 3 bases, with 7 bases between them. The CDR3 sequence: CSWSYYGYTF. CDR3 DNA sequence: TGCAGTTGGAGCTACTATGGCTACACCTTC.

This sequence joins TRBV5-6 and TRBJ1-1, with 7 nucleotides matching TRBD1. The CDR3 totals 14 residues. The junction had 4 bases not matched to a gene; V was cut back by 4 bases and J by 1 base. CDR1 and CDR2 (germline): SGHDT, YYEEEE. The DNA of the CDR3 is TGTGCCAGCAGCCAGGGGGTTTGGAACACTGAAGCTTTCTTT. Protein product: CASSQGVWNTEAFF.

The CDR3 coding sequence is TGTGCCAGCACCTCGCCCGTGGGGCAGGGCGACACAGATACGCAGTATTTT. This gives the protein CASTSPVGQGDTDTQYF. J is TRBJ2-3 and V is TRBV28; a possible D gene is TRBD1 (5 bases). Per germline, CDR1 MDHEN and CDR2 SYDVKM. Trimming took off 7 bases at V and 2 bases at J, with 22 bases between the two ends. This CDR3 region has 17 residues.

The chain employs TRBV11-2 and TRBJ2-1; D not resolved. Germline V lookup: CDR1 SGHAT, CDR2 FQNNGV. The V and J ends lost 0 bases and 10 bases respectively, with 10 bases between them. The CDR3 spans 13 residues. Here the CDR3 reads CASSLDLAGEQFF. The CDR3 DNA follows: TGTGCCAGCAGCTTAGATTTAGCCGGGGAGCAGTTCTTC.

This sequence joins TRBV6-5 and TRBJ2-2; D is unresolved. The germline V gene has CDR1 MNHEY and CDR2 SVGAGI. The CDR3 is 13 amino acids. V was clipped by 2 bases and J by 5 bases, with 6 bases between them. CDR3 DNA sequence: TGTGCCAGCAGTTACGGGCTAACCGGGGAGCTGTTTTTT. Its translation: CASSYGLTGELFF.

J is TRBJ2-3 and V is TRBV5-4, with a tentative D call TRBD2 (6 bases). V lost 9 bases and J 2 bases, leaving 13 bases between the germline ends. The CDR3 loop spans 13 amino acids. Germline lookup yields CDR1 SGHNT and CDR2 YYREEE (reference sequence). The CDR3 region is CATGLPHTDTQYF. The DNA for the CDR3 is TGTGCCACAGGACTACCTCACACAGATACGCAGTATTTT. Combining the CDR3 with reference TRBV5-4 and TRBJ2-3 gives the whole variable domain ETGVTQSPTHLIKTRGQQVTLRCSSQSGHNTVSWYQQALGQGPQFIFQYYREEENGRGNFPPRFSGLQFPNYSSELNVNALELDDSALYLCATGLPHTDTQYFGPGTRLTVL.

The CDR3 coding sequence is TGCAGCGTTGCCAGCGGGAGGGTTGGGATAAACAATGAGCAGTTCTTC. Its protein product is CSVASGRVGINNEQFF. The rearrangement links TRBV29-1 to TRBJ2-1; TRBD2 matches at 10 bases. Germline CDR1 and CDR2: SQVTM and ANQGSEA. The CDR3 has 16 amino acids. J was trimmed by 5 bases and V by 4 bases; bases with no gene match: 11.

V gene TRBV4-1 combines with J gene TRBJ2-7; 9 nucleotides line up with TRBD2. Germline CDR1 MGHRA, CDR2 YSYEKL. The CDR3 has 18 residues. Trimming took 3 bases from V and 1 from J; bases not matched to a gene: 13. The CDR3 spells CASSHLAGGPFFSYEQYF. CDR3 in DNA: TGCGCCAGCAGCCATTTGGCGGGGGGGCCGTTTTTTTCCTACGAGCAGTACTTC.

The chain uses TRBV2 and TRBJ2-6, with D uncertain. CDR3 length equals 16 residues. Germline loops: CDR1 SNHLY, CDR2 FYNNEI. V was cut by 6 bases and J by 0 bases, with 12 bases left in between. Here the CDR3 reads CASSSVSSSGANVLTF. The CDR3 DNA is TGTGCCAGCAGCTCTGTGTCCAGCTCTGGGGCCAACGTCCTGACTTTC.